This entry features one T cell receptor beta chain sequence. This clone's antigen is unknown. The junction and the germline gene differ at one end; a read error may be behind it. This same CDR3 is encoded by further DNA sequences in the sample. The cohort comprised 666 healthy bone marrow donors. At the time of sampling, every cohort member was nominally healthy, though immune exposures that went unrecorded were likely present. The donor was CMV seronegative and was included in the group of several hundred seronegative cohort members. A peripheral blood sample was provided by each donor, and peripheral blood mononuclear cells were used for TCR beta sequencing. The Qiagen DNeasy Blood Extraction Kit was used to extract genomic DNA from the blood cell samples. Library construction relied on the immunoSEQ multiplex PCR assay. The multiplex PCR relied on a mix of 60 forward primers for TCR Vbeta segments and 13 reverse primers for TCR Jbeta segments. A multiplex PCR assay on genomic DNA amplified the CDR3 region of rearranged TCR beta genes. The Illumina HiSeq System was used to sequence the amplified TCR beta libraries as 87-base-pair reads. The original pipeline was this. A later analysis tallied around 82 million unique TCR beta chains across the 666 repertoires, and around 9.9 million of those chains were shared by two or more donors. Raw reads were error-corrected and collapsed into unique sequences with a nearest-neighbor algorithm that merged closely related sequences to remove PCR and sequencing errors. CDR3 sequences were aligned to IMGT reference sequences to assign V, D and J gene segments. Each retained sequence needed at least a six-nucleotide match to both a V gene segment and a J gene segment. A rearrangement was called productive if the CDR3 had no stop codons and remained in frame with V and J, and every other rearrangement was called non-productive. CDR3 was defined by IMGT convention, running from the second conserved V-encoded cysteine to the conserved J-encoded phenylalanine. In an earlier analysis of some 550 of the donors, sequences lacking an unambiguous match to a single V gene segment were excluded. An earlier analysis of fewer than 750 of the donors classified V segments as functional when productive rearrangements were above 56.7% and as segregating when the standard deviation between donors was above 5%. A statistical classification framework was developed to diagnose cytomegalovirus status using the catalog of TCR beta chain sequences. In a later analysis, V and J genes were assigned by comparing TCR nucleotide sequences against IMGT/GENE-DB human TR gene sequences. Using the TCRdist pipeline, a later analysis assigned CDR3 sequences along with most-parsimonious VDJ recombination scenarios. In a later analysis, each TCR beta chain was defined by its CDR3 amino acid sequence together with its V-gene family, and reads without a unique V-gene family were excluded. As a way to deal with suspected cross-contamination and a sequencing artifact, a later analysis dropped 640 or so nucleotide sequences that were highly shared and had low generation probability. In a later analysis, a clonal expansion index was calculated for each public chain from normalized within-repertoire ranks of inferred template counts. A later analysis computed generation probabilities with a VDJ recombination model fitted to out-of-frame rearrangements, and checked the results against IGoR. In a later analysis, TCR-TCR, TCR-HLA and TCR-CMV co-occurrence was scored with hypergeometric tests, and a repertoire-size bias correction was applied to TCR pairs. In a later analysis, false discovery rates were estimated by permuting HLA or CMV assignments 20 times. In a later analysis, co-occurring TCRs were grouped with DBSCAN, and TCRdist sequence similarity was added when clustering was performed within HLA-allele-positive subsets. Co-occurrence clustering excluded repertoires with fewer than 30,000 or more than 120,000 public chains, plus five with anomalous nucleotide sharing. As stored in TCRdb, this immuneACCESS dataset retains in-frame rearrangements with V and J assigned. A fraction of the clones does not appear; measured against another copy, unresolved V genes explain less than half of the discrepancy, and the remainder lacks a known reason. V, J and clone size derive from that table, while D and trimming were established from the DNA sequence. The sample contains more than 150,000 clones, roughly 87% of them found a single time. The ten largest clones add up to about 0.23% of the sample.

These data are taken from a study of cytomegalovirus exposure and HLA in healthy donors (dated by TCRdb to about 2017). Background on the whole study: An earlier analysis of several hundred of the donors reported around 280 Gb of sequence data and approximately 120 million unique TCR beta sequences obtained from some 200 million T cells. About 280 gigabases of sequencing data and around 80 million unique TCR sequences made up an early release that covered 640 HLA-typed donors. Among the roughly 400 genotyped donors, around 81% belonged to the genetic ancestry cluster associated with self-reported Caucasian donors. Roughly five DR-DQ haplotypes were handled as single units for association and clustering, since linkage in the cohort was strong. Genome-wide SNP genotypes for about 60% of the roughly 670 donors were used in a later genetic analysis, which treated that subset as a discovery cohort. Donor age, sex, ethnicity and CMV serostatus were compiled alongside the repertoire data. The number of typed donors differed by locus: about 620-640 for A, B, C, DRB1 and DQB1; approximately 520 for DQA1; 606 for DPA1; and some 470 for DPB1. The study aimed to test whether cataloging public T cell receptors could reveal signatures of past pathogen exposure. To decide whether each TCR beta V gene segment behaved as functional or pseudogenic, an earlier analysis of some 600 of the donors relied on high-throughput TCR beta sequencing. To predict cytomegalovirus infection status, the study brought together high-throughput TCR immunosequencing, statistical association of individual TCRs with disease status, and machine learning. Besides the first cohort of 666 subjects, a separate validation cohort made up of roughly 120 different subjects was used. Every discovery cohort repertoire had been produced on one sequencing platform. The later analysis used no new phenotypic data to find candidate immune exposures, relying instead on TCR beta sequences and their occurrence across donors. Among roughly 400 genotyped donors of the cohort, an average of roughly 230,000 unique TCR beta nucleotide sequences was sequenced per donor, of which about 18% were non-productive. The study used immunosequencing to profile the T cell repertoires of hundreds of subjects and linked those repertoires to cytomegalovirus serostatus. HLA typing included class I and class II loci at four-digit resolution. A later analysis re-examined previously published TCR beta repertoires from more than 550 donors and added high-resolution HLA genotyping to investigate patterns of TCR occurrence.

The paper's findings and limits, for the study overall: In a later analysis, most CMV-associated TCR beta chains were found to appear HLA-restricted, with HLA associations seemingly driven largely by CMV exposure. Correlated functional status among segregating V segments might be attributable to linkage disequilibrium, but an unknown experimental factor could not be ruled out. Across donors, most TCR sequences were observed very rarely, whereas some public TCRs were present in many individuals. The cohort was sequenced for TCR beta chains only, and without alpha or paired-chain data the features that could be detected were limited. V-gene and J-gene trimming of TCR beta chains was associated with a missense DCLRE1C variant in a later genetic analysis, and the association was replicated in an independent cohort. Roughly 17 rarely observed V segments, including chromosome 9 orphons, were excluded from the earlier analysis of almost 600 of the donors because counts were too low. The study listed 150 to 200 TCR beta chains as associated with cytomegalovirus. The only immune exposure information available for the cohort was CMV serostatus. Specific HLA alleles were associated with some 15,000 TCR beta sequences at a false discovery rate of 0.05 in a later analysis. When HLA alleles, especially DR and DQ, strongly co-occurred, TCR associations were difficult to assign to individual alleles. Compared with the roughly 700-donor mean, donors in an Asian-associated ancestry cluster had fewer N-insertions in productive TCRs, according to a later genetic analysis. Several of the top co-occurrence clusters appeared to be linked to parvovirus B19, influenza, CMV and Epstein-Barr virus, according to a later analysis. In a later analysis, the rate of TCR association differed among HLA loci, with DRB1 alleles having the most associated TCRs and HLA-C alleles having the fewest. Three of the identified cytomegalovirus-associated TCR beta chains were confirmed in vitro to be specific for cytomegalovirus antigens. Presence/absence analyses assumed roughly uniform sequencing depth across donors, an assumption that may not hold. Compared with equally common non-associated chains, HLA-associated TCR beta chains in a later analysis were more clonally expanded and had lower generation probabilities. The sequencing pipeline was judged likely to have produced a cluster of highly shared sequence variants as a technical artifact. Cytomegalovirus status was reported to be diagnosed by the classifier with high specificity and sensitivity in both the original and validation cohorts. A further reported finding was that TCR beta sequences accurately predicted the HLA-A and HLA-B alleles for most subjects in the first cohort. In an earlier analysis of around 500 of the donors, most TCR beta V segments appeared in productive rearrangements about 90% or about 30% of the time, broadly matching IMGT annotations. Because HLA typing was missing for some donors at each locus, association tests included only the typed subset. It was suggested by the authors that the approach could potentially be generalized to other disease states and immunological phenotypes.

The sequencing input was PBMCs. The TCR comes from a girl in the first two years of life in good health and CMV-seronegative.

This receptor has the CDR3 CASSQDLGQLTYEQYF. The sequenced DNA: TGTGCCAGCAGTCAAGATCTAGGACAGCTAACCTACGAGCAGTACTTC. Recombination connected TRBV4-2 to TRBJ2-7; TRBD1 might be the D gene, on 6 matching bases. The CDR3 spans 16 residues, from the cysteine through the phenylalanine. Kept here is only the CDR3 DNA, which spans 48 bases and is read in frame from base 1. CDR1 and CDR2, per the germline V gene, are LGHNA and YNFKEQ.